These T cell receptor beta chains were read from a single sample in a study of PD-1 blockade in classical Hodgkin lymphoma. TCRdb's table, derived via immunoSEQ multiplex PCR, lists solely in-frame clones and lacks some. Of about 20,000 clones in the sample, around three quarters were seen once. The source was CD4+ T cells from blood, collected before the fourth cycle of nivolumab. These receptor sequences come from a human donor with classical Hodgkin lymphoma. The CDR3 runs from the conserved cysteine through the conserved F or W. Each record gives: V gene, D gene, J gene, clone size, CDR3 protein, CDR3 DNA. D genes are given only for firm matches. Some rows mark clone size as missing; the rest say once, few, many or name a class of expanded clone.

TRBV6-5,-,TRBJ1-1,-,CASSYGSGNEAFF,TGTGCCAGCAGTTACGGGTCCGGGAATGAAGCTTTCTTT
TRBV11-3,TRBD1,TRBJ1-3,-,CASSPGTDSGNTIYF,TGTGCCAGCAGCCCCGGGACAGACTCTGGAAACACCATATATTTT
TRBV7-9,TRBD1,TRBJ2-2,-,CASSFGTGANTGELFF,TGTGCCAGCAGCTTTGGGACAGGGGCGAACACCGGGGAGCTGTTTTTT
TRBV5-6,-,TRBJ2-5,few,CASSLAGGRETQYF,TGTGCCAGCAGCTTGGCCGGCGGACGAGAGACCCAGTACTTC
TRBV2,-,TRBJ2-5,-,CASSEIGGLETQYF,TGTGCCAGCAGTGAAATTGGGGGCTTAGAGACCCAGTACTTC
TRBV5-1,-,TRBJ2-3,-,CASSYSFASRTDTQYF,TGCGCCAGCAGCTATTCCTTCGCCTCCCGCACAGATACGCAGTATTTT
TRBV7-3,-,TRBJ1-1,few,CASSFGPNTEAFF,TGTGCCAGCAGCTTTGGGCCGAACACTGAAGCTTTCTTT
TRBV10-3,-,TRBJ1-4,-,CAISEGSNREKLFF,TGTGCCATCAGTGAAGGCAGTAACAGGGAAAAACTGTTTTTT
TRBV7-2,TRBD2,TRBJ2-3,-,CASSWSGGEDTQYF,TGTGCCAGCAGCTGGAGCGGGGGGGAAGATACGCAGTATTTT
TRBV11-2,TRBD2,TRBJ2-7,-,CASSVGLASDEQYF,TGTGCCAGCAGCGTGGGACTAGCTAGCGACGAGCAGTACTTC
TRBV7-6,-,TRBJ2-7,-,CASSSPPQGHYEQYF,TGTGCCAGCAGCTCACCTCCCCAGGGGCACTACGAGCAGTACTTC
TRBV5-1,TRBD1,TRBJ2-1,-,CASSLAGGGHNEQFF,TGCGCCAGCAGCTTGGCAGGGGGCGGACACAATGAGCAGTTCTTC
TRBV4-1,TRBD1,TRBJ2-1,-,CASSQGRDRSSYNEQFF,TGCGCCAGCAGCCAAGGTAGGGACAGGAGCTCCTACAATGAGCAGTTCTTC
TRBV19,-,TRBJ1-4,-,CASSMDRFNEKLFF,TGTGCCAGTAGTATGGATAGATTTAATGAAAAACTGTTTTTT
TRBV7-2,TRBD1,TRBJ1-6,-,CASSSRTGHSPLHF,TGTGCCAGCAGCTCCCGGACAGGGCATTCACCCCTCCACTTT
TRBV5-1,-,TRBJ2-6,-,CAAREVYGANVLTF,TGCGCCGCCAGGGAGGTCTACGGGGCCAACGTCCTGACTTTC
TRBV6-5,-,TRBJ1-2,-,CASSYYGTTNYGYTF,TGTGCCAGCAGTTACTATGGGACCACTAACTATGGCTACACCTTC
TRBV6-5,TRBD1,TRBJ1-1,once,CASSSLATGGITEAFF,TGTGCCAGCAGTTCCTTAGCGACAGGGGGGATCACTGAAGCTTTCTTT
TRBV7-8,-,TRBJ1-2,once,CASSLALFYGYTF,TGTGCCAGCAGCTTAGCGCTTTTCTATGGCTACACCTTC
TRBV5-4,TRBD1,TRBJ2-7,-,CASSRDRGPYEQYF,TGTGCCAGCAGCCGAGACAGGGGACCCTACGAGCAGTACTTC
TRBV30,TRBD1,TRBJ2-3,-,CAWSVGTAASTDTQYF,TGTGCCTGGAGTGTAGGGACAGCAGCTAGCACAGATACGCAGTATTTT
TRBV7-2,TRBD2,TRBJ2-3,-,CASSLRPGLGAQYF,TGTGCCAGCAGCTTAAGACCGGGACTAGGGGCGCAGTATTTT
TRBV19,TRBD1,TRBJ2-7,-,CASSAQGAGEQYF,TGTGCCAGTAGTGCACAGGGGGCGGGTGAGCAGTACTTC
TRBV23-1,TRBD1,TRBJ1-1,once,CASSQFFDRGDTEAFF,TGCGCCAGCAGTCAATTTTTCGACAGGGGTGACACTGAAGCTTTCTTT
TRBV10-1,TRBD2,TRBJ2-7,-,CASSESYGGGALNEQYF,TGCGCCAGCAGTGAGTCGTATGGCGGGGGGGCCCTTAACGAGCAGTACTTC
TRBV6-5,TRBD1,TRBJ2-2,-,CASRDRQGNTGELFF,TGTGCCAGCAGAGATAGACAGGGAAACACCGGGGAGCTGTTTTTT
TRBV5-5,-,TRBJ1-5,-,CASSLWAENQPQHF,TGTGCCAGCAGCTTGTGGGCAGAGAATCAGCCCCAGCATTTT
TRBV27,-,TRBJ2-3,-,CASKARVAGGTDTQYF,TGTGCCAGCAAAGCTCGAGTCGCTGGCGGCACAGATACGCAGTATTTT
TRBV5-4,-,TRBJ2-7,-,CASSLVGRREQYF,TGTGCCAGCAGCTTGGTAGGGCGCCGAGAGCAGTACTTC
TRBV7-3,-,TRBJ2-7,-,CASSLASKGIGYEQYF,TGTGCCAGCAGCTTAGCGAGCAAGGGGATCGGCTACGAGCAGTACTTC
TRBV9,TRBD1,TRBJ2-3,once,CASSTGTGGDTQYF,TGTGCCAGCAGCACTGGGACAGGGGGAGATACGCAGTATTTT
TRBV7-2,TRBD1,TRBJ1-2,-,CASSLEGTGAGYTF,TGTGCCAGCAGCTTAGAAGGGACAGGGGCGGGCTACACCTTC
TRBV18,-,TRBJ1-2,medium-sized,CASSPGSREYGYTF,TGTGCCAGCTCACCAGGGTCCAGGGAGTATGGCTACACCTTC
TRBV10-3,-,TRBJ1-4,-,CAISEDRWTEKLFF,TGTGCCATCAGTGAGGACAGGTGGACGGAAAAACTGTTTTTT
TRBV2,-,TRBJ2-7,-,CASSDRRSLEQYF,TGTGCCAGCAGTGACCGACGGTCCCTTGAGCAGTACTTC
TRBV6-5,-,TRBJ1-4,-,CASSYSRGGEKLFF,TGTGCCAGCAGTTACTCCAGGGGCGGTGAAAAACTGTTTTTT
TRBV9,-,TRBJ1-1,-,CASSVGMSAEAFF,TGTGCCAGCAGCGTAGGAATGTCGGCTGAAGCTTTCTTT
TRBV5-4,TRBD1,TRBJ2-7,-,CASSPGTGSFYEQYF,TGTGCCAGCAGCCCGGGGACAGGGTCCTTCTACGAGCAGTACTTC
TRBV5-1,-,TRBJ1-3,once,CASSFLSGSGNTIYF,TGCGCCAGCAGCTTTTTATCGGGGTCAGGAAACACCATATATTTT
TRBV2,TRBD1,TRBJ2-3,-,CASSATSGQVGLSF,TGTGCCAGCAGCGCCACCTCAGGACAGGTCGGGCTTTCTTTT
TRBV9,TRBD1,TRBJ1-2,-,CASSARGWTGSGYTF,TGTGCCAGCAGCGCCCGCGGGTGGACAGGGAGCGGCTACACCTTC
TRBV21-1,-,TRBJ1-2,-,CASSPAPQGRSYTF,TGTGCCTCCTCCCCGGCTCCACAGGGTCGGAGCTACACCTTC
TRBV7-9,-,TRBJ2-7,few,CASSRLREGEQYF,TGTGCCAGCAGCCGCTTACGAGAGGGCGAGCAGTACTTC
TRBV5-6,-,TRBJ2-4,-,CASSLGPLSHIQYF,TGTGCCAGCAGCTTGGGTCCGTTGAGCCACATTCAGTACTTC
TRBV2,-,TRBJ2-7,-,CASSEQGSYEQYF,TGTGCCAGCAGTGAACAGGGCTCCTACGAGCAGTACTTC
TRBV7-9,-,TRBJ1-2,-,CASSPNRGVSYGYTF,TGTGCCAGCAGCCCCAACAGAGGGGTGAGCTATGGCTACACCTTC
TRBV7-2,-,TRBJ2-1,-,CASSKQGDEQFF,TGTGCCAGCAGCAAACAGGGAGATGAGCAGTTCTTC
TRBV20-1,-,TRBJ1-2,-,CSAKGLYGYTF,TGCAGTGCTAAAGGACTCTATGGCTACACCTTC
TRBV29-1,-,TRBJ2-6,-,CSVAFTGANVLTF,TGCAGCGTTGCCTTTACCGGGGCCAACGTCCTGACTTTC
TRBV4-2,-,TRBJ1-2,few,CASSQDRGGIAGYTF,TGTGCCAGCAGCCAAGATAGGGGAGGCATTGCTGGCTACACCTTC
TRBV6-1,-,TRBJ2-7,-,CASINRYSYEQYF,TGTGCCAGCATTAACCGGTACTCCTACGAGCAGTACTTC
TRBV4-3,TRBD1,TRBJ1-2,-,CASSPDRAGYGYTF,TGCGCCAGCAGCCCCGACAGGGCTGGATATGGCTACACCTTC
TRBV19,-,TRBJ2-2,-,CASRLPLGGNTGELFF,TGTGCCAGTAGGTTACCTCTCGGGGGGAACACCGGGGAGCTGTTTTTT
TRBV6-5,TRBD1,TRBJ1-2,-,CASSYDDRGSYGYTF,TGTGCCAGCAGTTACGATGACAGGGGATCCTATGGCTACACCTTC
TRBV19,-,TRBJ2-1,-,CASSTVGSGLRDNEQFF,TGTGCCAGTAGTACGGTCGGGAGCGGGCTGAGGGACAATGAGCAGTTCTTC